The 22 T cell receptor beta chains below all came from one sample that was sequenced in a study of breast tumors, draining lymph nodes, adjacent tissues. TCRdb reprocessed the multiplex PCR reads with MiXCR, giving one entry per CDR3 protein. This table holds about 46,000 distinct CDR3 sequences, roughly 23% found once. Material: breast tumor tissue. These receptors were collected from a female donor with breast cancer. Some clones in this sample may be carry-over from other donors' samples.

To note about this clonotype: A much more abundant neighbour one base away suggests this may be a read error. V and J are TRBV5-1 and TRBJ2-3; D possibly uses TRBD1 or TRBD2 (5 bases each). CDR3 length equals 14 residues. CDR1 is SGHRS, CDR2 YFSETQ, per germline. CDR3 region: CASSQDVGADAQYF. CDR3 nucleotide sequence: TGCGCCAGCAGCCAGGACGTCGGGGCAGATGCGCAGTATTTT.

This clonotype occurred many times. The chain is built from TRBV7-9 and TRBJ1-2; D gene unclear. The CDR3 has 15 residues. V was trimmed by 2 bases and J by 5 bases, leaving 15 bases between them. CDR1 SEHNR and CDR2 FQNEAQ come from the germline V gene (reference sequence). The CDR3 DNA sequence: TGTGCCAGCAGCTTAACTCAGGCACCGGGGTATGGCTACACCTTC. Protein: CASSLTQAPGYGYTF.

This clonotype was seen repeatedly, ten times or more. The gene calls are TRBV5-1 and TRBJ2-5, with TRBD2 identical over 8 bases. This CDR3 has 13 amino acids. Germline V gene lookup returns CDR1 SGHRS and CDR2 YFSETQ. V gave up 2 bases and J gave up 3 bases; unmatched junction bases: 0. The DNA of the CDR3 is TGCGCCAGCAGCTTACTAGCGGAAGAGACCCAGTACTTC. It is translated as CASSLLAEETQYF. The variable domain in full, with the rest retrieved from reference TRBV5-1 and TRBJ2-5, is KAGVTQTPRYLIKTRGQQVTLSCSPISGHRSVSWYQQTPGQGLQFLFEYFSETQRNKGNFPGRFSGRQFSNSRSEMNVSTLELGDSALYLCASSLLAEETQYFGPGTRLLVL.

This clonotype has ten or more counts. This sequence joins TRBV20-1 and TRBJ2-1, with 10 bases aligning to TRBD2. V was pared by 6 bases and J by 3 bases, with 8 bases of the junction left unmatched. CDR3 length: 15 residues. The germline CDR1 and CDR2 sequences are DFQATT and SNEGSKA (reference sequence). For the CDR3, the DNA is TGCAGTGCAACAGCGGGGGGGGGGATCTACAATGAGCAGTTCTTC. The encoded protein is CSATAGGGIYNEQFF.

This clonotype was picked up many times. The chain recombines TRBV10-3 with TRBJ2-7, with TRBD1 matching 7 bases. The CDR3 contains 16 residues. V trimming: 3 bases; J trimming: 2 bases; junction bases outside the gene matches: 10. Per the germline V gene, CDR1 is ENHRY and CDR2 is SYGVKD. CDR3 in amino acids: CAISDPGQPNPYEQYF. CDR3 in DNA: TGTGCCATCAGTGACCCGGGACAGCCGAATCCCTACGAGCAGTACTTC.

The chain links TRBV6-5 to TRBJ1-1; D gene uncertain. CDR1 MNHEY and CDR2 SVGAGI come from the germline V gene. The V gene lost 11 bases and the J gene lost 5 bases, with 6 bases spanning the gap. The CDR3 runs 9 residues. The CDR3 nucleotides are TGTGCCGTCGGGACTGAAGCTTTCTTT. As protein: CAVGTEAFF.

The sample holds many counts of this clonotype. V and J are TRBV5-1 and TRBJ2-1; tentative D call: TRBD1 (6 bases). Trimming pared 4 bases from V and 8 bases from J, leaving 16 bases between. Germline CDR1 and CDR2: SGHRS and YFSETQ. The CDR3 spans 14 residues. The CDR3 bases are TGCGCCAGCAGCCGTGGGCAGGGGAGCGATGAGCAGTTCTTC. Amino acids: CASSRGQGSDEQFF. The variable domain in full, with the rest retrieved from reference TRBV5-1 and TRBJ2-1, is KAGVTQTPRYLIKTRGQQVTLSCSPISGHRSVSWYQQTPGQGLQFLFEYFSETQRNKGNFPGRFSGRQFSNSRSEMNVSTLELGDSALYLCASSRGQGSDEQFFGPGTRLTVL.

This clonotype was detected many times. The chain recombines TRBV12-3 or TRBV12-4 with TRBJ2-5, with TRBD2 as a possible D gene (6 bases). With 1 base removed from V and 5 bases from J, the gap between germline ends came to 17 bases. The CDR3 spans 16 residues. The CDR3 sequence is CASSLGLGGRRETQYF. As DNA, the CDR3 is TGTGCCAGCAGTTTAGGCCTCGGGGGTAGGAGGGAGACCCAGTACTTC.

Details on this clonotype: A much bigger clone sits one base away, suggesting this may be a read error. The V call is TRBV25-1, the J call TRBJ2-7, with D maybe TRBD1 (6 bases). Trimming took 2 bases from V and 4 from J, leaving 15 bases between them. The CDR3 extends over 15 amino acids. Germline-derived CDR1 and CDR2 are MGHDK and SYGVNS. The CDR3 nucleotides read TGTGCCAGCAGTGAACGGGGACCAAGGGGGTACGAGCAGTACTTC. Its protein product is CASSERGPRGYEQYF.

This clonotype has a count of ten or more. J is TRBJ2-7 and V is TRBV20-1; no clear D. V dropped 4 bases and J dropped 5 bases, with 9 bases sitting between them. Germline values: CDR1 DFQATT, CDR2 SNEGSKA (reference sequence). The CDR3 contains 11 residues. Written as DNA, the CDR3 is TGCAGTGCTAAACGTGAAGACGAGCAGTACTTC. Translated, it gives CSAKREDEQYF.

V gene TRBV11-2 combines with J gene TRBJ2-7; 10 positions agree with TRBD1. V lost 5 bases, J lost 4 bases, and 5 bases stayed unmatched. The germline gives CDR1 SGHAT, CDR2 FQNNGV. This CDR3 is built from 14 residues. CDR3 nucleotides: TGTGCCAGCAGCCTTGGGACAGGGGAATACGAGCAGTACTTC. Its translation: CASSLGTGEYEQYF.

This clonotype was seen repeatedly, ten times or more. The chain carries TRBV7-2 and TRBJ2-7, with TRBD2 matching over 15 bases. Germline CDR1 is SGHTA and CDR2 is FQGNSA. The ends lost 5 bases at V and 0 bases at J; junction bases unmatched: 5. The CDR3 has 17 amino acids. The CDR3 nucleotides are TGTGCCAGCAGCCCAGGGACTAGCGGGAGGATCTCCTACGAGCAGTACTTC. Translating gives CASSPGTSGRISYEQYF. Full variable domain (rest looked up from reference TRBV7-2 and TRBJ2-7): GAGVSQSPSNKVTEKGKDVELRCDPISGHTALYWYRQSLGQGLEFLIYFQGNSAPDKSGLPSDRFSAERTGGSVSTLTIQRTQQEDSAVYLCASSPGTSGRISYEQYFGPGTRLTVT.

This clonotype has ten or more counts. The chain employs TRBV30 and TRBJ2-2, with TRBD2 identical over 7 bases. The CDR3 contains 15 residues. Germline assignment: CDR1 GTSNPN and CDR2 SVGIG (reference sequence). After removal of 0 bases from V and 3 bases from J, the junction contained 4 bases not matched to a gene. CDR3 region: CAWSVRGEDTGELFF. CDR3 DNA sequence: TGTGCCTGGAGTGTACGGGGGGAGGACACCGGGGAGCTGTTTTTT.

V usage is TRBV7-2 and J usage is TRBJ1-2; TRBD1 matches 7 bases. Looked up from germline, CDR1 is SGHTA and CDR2 is FQGNSA. With V trimmed by 5 bases and J by 7 bases, 16 bases remained unmatched. The CDR3 runs to 16 residues. DNA of the CDR3: TGTGCCAGCAGCCGATTAGCCCAAGGGGGCAAAGGTGGCTACACCTTC. It translates to CASSRLAQGGKGGYTF.

This clonotype was picked up many times. This rearrangement joins TRBV5-4 to TRBJ2-7, with 10 bases identical to TRBD1. The trim removed 4 bases at V and 1 base at J, leaving 5 bases unmatched. Germline-derived CDR1 and CDR2 are SGHNT and YYREEE (reference sequence). The CDR3 spans 15 residues. The CDR3 here is CASSLDRGDSYEQYF. As DNA, the CDR3 is TGTGCCAGCAGCCTGGACAGGGGGGATTCCTACGAGCAGTACTTC.

This clonotype has ten or more counts. The chain carries TRBV3-1 and TRBJ2-1; D is ambiguous. The V gene's germline CDR1 is LGHDT and CDR2 YNNKEL (reference sequence). The CDR3 extends over 12 amino acids. The germline V and J ends were trimmed by 4 bases and 9 bases, with 10 bases remaining between them. CDR3 sequence (DNA): TGTGCCAGCAGCCCAGCTTATGCTGAGCAGTTCTTC. This translates into CASSPAYAEQFF.

This clonotype was detected ten times or more. V gene TRBV5-1 combines with J gene TRBJ2-7; 8 nucleotides agree with TRBD1. Trimming cost V 3 bases and J 1 base; bases outside gene matches: 9. The CDR3 loop spans 16 amino acids. Germline assignment: CDR1 SGHRS and CDR2 YFSETQ. CDR3 nucleotide sequence: TGCGCCAGCAGCTCTCACCCGGGACAGGCTTCCTACGAGCAGTACTTC. It yields the protein CASSSHPGQASYEQYF.

This clonotype was recorded many times. The chain employs TRBV29-1 and TRBJ2-2; 10 bases are a match to TRBD1. The CDR3 runs 14 residues. Germline trimming cut 6 bases from V and 3 bases from J; bases unmatched to any gene: 4. Germline V gives CDR1 SQVTM, CDR2 ANQGSEA. The CDR3 spells CSVGQGGYTGELFF. The CDR3 region has the DNA TGCAGCGTCGGACAGGGGGGATACACCGGGGAGCTGTTTTTT.

CDR3 bases: TGCAGTGCTAGAAGGGTCAGGACTACCTGGGAGACCCAGTACTTC. Protein: CSARRVRTTWETQYF. The V and J genes are TRBV20-1 and TRBJ2-5, with D possibly matching TRBD2 (6 bases). Trimming shortened V by 2 bases and J by 5 bases, and 18 bases separated the two germline ends. The CDR3 has 15 residues. Per germline, CDR1 DFQATT and CDR2 SNEGSKA (reference sequence).

Comment on this clonotype: A much larger clonotype is one base distant, so this may be a read error. The chain combines TRBV29-1 with TRBJ2-3; TRBD2 might be the D (6 bases). The CDR3 extends over 11 amino acids. Germline CDR1 reads SQVTM; CDR2 reads ANQGSEA. The CDR3 spells CSAPRLDAQYF. The CDR3 nucleotides are TGCAGCGCCCCCAGACTAGATGCGCAGTATTTT.

This clonotype was found many times. This CDR3 is CASSQDPTGSGDTIYF. The CDR3 nucleotides are TGCGCCAGCAGCCAAGACCCGACAGGGTCGGGAGACACCATATATTTT. This chain connects TRBV4-1 to TRBJ1-3, with 7 positions matching TRBD1. Germline V CDR1 and CDR2: MGHRA, YSYEKL. Trimming took 0 bases from V and 8 from J; bases not matched to a gene: 10. The CDR3 sequence is 16 residues long.

This clonotype appeared many times. The rearrangement joins TRBV7-3 to TRBJ2-1, with D tentatively TRBD1 or TRBD2 (5 bases each). In germline, CDR1 is SGHTA, CDR2 FQGTGA. The CDR3 consists of 11 residues. Trimming pared 10 bases from V and 7 bases from J, leaving 11 bases between. Written as DNA, the CDR3 is TGTGCCAATCGGGGCTGGAATGAGCAGTTCTTC. Translating it yields CANRGWNEQFF.